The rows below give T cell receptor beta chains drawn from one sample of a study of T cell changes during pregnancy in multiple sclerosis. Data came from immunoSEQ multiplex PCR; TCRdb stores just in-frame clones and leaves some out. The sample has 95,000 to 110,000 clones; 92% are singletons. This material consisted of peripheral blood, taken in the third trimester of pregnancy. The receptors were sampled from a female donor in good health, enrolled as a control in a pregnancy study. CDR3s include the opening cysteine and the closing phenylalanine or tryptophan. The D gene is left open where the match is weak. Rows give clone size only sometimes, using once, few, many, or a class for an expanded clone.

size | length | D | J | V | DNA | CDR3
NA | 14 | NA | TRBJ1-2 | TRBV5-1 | TGCGCCAGCAGCTTTCTGGACAGTAACTATAGCTACACCTTC | CASSFLDSNYSYTF
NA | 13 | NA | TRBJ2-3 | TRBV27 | TGTGCCAGCCAGCGGAGTAGCACAGATACGCAGTATTTT | CASQRSSTDTQYF
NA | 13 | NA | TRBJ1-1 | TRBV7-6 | TGTGCCAGCAGCCTGACAGCGAACACTGAAGCTTTCTTT | CASSLTANTEAFF
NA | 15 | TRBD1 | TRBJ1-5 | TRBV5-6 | TGTGCCAGCAGCCCATGGGACAGGAGCAATCAGCCCCAGCATTTT | CASSPWDRSNQPQHF
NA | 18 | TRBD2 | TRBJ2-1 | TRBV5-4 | TGTGCCAGCAGCTTAGGACTAGCGTCAGAACTACTCTACAATGAGCAGTTCTTC | CASSLGLASELLYNEQFF
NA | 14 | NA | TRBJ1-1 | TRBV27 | TGTGCCAGCAGTCCGATGCAGGGGAACACTGAAGCTTTCTTT | CASSPMQGNTEAFF
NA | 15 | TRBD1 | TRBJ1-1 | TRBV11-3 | TGTGCCAGCAGCCCCGAGGGACAGCTGAACACTGAAGCTTTCTTT | CASSPEGQLNTEAFF
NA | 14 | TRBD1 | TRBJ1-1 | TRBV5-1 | TGCGCCAGCAGCTTGCGCCAGGGGGCGACTGAAGCTTTCTTT | CASSLRQGATEAFF
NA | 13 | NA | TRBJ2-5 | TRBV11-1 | TGTGCCAGCAGCTCGGGGACACGAGAGACCCAGTACTTC | CASSSGTRETQYF
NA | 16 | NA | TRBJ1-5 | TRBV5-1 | TGCGCCAGCAGCTTGGATGGCAGGGGTGGCAATCAGCCCCAGCATTTT | CASSLDGRGGNQPQHF
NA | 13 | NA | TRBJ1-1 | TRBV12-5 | TGTGCTAGTGGGATGGAGACCGGGACTGAAGCTTTCTTT | CASGMETGTEAFF
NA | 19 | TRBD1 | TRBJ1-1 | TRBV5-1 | TGCGCCAGCAGCCGGAGCGGACAGGGGCCCCTAAGGGGGAACACTGAAGCTTTCTTT | CASSRSGQGPLRGNTEAFF
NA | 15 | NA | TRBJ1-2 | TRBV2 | TGTGCCAGCATCGACCTGACAGGCACCAACTATGGCTACACCTTC | CASIDLTGTNYGYTF
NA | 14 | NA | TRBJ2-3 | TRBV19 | TGTGCCAGTAGATCCGACTCGCGTGGGGATACGCAGTATTTT | CASRSDSRGDTQYF
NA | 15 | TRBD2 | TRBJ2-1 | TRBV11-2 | TGTGCCAGCAGCCCCCGGGGGGTCTCTTCCGGTGAGCAGTTCTTC | CASSPRGVSSGEQFF
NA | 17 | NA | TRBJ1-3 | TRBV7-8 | TGTGCCAGCAGCTTGGCGGGGCTTTGGTACTCTGGAAACACCATATATTTT | CASSLAGLWYSGNTIYF
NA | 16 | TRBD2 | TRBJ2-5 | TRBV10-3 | TGTGCCATCAGTGAGGGGAGCGGGGGGGCCTTAGAGACCCAGTACTTC | CAISEGSGGALETQYF
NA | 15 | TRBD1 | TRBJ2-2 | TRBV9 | TGTGCCGGCAGCGTCGTAGGGGGCGGCACCGGGGAGCTGTTTTTT | CAGSVVGGGTGELFF
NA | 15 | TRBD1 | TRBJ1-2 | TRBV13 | TGTGCCAGCAGCTCCCGCCCCGGGACAGGGCAAGGCTACACCTTC | CASSSRPGTGQGYTF
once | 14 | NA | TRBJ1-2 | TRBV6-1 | TGTGCCAGCAGTGAAGCGGGGCGGGGCTATGGCTACACCTTC | CASSEAGRGYGYTF
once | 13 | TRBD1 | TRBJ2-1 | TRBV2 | TGTGCCAGCAGCCAGGACAGGAGGAATGAGCAGTTCTTC | CASSQDRRNEQFF
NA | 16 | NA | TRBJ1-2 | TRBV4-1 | TGCGCCAGCAGCCAAGATAGGGCAGGGACTTTGGGTGGCTACACCTTC | CASSQDRAGTLGGYTF
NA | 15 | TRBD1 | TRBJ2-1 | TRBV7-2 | TGTGCCAGCAGCCCCGACAGGGTAGAAGGCGATGAGCAGTTCTTC | CASSPDRVEGDEQFF
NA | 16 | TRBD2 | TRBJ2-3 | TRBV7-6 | TGTGCCAGCAGCTTAGTTCTTGCGGGGGGGCCAGATACGCAGTATTTT | CASSLVLAGGPDTQYF